Below are 5 T cell receptor beta chains sequenced from a single sample in a study of blood T cells in healthy people across ages. Through a sample-barcoded 5' primer and a J-beta primer mix, a second PCR was run for roughly 6 to 12 cycles. Each CDR3 protein gets one entry after TCRdb re-called the 5' RACE reads with MiXCR. This sample has under 1 million distinct CDR3 sequences, with under 45% found just once. Sequenced: blood. All receptors derive from a man aged 55 to 70 in good health.

The chain recombines TRBV20-1 with TRBJ1-6; no clear D gene. V gave up 1 base and J gave up 9 bases, with 10 bases separating them. Germline V lookup: CDR1 DFQATT, CDR2 SNEGSKA (reference sequence). CDR3 size: 13 residues. The CDR3: CSARAMAGSPLHF. CDR3 in DNA: TGCAGTGCTAGAGCTATGGCCGGTTCACCCCTCCACTTT.

This chain connects TRBV7-8 to TRBJ2-7, with D maybe TRBD1 (6 bases). V lost 4 bases, J lost 7 bases, and 14 bases lay in between. Germline CDR1 SGHVS, CDR2 FQNEAQ. The CDR3 extends over 13 amino acids. The CDR3, as DNA: TGTGCCAGCAGCTCAGCAGGCAGGGGTGAGCAGTACTTC. This sequence encodes CASSSAGRGEQYF.

The J gene is TRBJ1-2, the V gene TRBV20-1, with 11 bases that match TRBD1. Germline trimming cut 1 base from V and 3 bases from J; bases unmatched to any gene: 4. Germline loops: CDR1 DFQATT, CDR2 SNEGSKA (reference sequence). The CDR3 has 15 amino acids. Here the CDR3 DNA reads TGCAGTGCTAGAGGGACAGGGGGCTTTGACTATGGCTACACCTTC. It is translated as CSARGTGGFDYGYTF.

Details on this clonotype: At one end, the junction sequence differs from germline, possibly due to a read error. The chain links TRBV14 to TRBJ1-6; D unclear. The CDR3 is 14 residues long. In germline, CDR1 is SGHDN, CDR2 FVKESK. This CDR3 is CASSQEVRNSPLHF. The DNA of the CDR3 is TGTGCCAGTAGCCAAGAGGTCAGGAATTCACCCCTCCACTTT.

The table lists this clonotype with a few counts. The rearrangement joins TRBV20-1 to TRBJ2-5, with D possibly matching TRBD1 (6 bases). V lost 4 bases to trimming and J lost 4 bases, with 19 bases between them. Germline-derived CDR1 and CDR2 are DFQATT and SNEGSKA (reference sequence). The CDR3 loop spans 15 amino acids. The CDR3 DNA sequence: TGCAGTGCTACCCCACAGGGACCAAGGGGAGAGACCCAGTACTTC. It specifies CSATPQGPRGETQYF.